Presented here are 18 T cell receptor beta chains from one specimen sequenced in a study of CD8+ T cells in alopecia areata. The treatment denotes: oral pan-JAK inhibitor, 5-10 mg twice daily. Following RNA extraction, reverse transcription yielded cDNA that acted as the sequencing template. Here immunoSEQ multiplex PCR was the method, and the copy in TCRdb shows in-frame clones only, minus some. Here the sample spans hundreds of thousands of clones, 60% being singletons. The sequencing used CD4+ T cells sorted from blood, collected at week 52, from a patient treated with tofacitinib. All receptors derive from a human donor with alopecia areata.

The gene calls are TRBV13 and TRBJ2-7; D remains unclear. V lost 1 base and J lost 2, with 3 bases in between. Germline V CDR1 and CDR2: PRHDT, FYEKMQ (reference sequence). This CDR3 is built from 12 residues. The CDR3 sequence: CASSLVAYEQYF. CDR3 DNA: TGTGCCAGCAGCTTAGTAGCCTACGAGCAGTACTTC.

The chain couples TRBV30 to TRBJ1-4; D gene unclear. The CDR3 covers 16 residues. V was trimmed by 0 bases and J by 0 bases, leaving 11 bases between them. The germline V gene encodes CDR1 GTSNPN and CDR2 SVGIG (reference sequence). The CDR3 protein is CAWSVSFSATNEKLFF. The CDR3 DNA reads TGTGCCTGGAGTGTATCGTTCAGTGCAACTAATGAAAAACTGTTTTTT.

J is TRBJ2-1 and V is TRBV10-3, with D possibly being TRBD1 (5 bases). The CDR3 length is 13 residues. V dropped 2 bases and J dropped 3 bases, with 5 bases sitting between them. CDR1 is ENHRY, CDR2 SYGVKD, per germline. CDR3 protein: CAISEDSYNEQFF. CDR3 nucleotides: TGTGCCATCAGTGAGGACAGCTACAATGAGCAGTTCTTC.

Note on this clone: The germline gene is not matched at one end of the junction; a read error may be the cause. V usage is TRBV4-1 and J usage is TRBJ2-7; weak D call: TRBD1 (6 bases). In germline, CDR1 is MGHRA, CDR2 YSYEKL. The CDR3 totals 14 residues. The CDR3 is CASSQGDTAYEQYF. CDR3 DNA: TGCGCCAGCAGTCAAGGGGACACTGCCTACGAGCAGTACTTC.

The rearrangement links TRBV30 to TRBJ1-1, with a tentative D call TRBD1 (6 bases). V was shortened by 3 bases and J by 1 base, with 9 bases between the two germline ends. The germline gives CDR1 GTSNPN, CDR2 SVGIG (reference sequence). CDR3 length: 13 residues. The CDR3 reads CAWRGRGNTEAFF. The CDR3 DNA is TGTGCCTGGAGGGGCAGGGGGAACACTGAAGCTTTCTTT.

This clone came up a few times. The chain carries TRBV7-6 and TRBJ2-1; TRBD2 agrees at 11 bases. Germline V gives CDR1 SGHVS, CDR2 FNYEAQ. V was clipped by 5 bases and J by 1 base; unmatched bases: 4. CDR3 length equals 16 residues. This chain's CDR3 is CASSRSGGASYNEQFF. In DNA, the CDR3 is TGTGCCAGCAGCCGTAGCGGGGGGGCTTCCTACAATGAGCAGTTCTTC. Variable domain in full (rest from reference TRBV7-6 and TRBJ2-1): GAGVSQSPRYKVTKRGQDVALRCDPISGHVSLYWYRQALGQGPEFLTYFNYEAQQDKSGLPNDRFSAERPEGSISTLTIQRTEQRDSAMYRCASSRSGGASYNEQFFGPGTRLTVL.

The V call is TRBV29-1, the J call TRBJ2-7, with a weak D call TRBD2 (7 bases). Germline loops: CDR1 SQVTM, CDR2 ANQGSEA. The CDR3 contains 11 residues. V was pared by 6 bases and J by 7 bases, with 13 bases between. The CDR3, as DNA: TGCAGCGTCGGGGGGCAGCTTGAGCAGTACTTC. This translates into CSVGGQLEQYF.

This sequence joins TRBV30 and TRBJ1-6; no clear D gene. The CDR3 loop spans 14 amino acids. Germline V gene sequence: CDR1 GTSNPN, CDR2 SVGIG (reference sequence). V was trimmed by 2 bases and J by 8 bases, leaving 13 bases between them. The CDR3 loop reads CAWSLDRSHSPLHF. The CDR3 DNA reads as TGTGCCTGGAGTTTGGACCGTTCCCATTCACCCCTCCACTTT.

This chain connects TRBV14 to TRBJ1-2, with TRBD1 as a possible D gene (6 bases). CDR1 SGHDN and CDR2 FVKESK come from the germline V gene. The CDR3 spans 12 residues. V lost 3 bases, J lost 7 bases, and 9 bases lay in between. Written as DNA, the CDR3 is TGTGCCAGCAGCCAGTACAGGGTTGGCTACACCTTC. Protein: CASSQYRVGYTF.

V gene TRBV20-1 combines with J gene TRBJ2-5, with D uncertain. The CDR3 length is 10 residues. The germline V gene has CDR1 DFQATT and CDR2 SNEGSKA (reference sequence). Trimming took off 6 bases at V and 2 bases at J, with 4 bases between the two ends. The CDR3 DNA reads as TGCAGTGCCGCGCAAGAGACCCAGTACTTC. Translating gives CSAAQETQYF.

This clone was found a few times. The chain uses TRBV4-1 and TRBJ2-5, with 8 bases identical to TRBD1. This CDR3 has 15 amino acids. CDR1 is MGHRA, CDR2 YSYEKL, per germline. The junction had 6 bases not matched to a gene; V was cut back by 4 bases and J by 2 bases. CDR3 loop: CASSPWTGPQETQYF. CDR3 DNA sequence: TGCGCCAGCAGCCCCTGGACAGGGCCACAAGAGACCCAGTACTTC.

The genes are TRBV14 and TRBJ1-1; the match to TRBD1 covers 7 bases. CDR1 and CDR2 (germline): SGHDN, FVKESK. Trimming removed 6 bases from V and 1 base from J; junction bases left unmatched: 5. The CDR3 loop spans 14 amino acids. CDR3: CASRLQGKNTEAFF. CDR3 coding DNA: TGTGCCAGCAGGTTACAGGGGAAGAACACTGAAGCTTTCTTT.

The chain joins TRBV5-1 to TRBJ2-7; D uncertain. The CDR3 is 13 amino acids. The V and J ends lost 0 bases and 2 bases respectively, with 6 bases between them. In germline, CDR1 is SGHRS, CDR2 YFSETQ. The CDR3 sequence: CASSLDAAYEQYF. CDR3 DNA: TGCGCCAGCAGCTTGGATGCAGCCTACGAGCAGTACTTC.

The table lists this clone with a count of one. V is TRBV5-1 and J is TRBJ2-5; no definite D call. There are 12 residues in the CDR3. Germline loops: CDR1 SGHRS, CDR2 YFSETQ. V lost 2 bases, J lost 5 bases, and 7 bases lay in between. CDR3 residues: CASSFSDETQYF. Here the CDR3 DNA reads TGCGCCAGCAGCTTCAGTGACGAGACCCAGTACTTC.

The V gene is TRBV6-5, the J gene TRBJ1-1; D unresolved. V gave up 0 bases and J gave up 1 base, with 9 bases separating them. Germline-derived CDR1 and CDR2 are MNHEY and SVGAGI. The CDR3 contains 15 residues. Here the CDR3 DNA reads TGTGCCAGCAGTTACTCGATAGAGGGGAACACTGAAGCTTTCTTT. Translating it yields CASSYSIEGNTEAFF.

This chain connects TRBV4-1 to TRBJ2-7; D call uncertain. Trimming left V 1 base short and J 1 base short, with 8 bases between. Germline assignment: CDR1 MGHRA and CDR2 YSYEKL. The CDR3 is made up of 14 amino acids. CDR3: CASSQGEVSYEQYF. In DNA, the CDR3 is TGCGCCAGCAGCCAAGGAGAGGTTTCCTACGAGCAGTACTTC.

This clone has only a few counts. CDR3 sequence (DNA): TGCAGCGTAAAGGGTCGGGACGAGCAGTACTTC. It codes for CSVKGRDEQYF. The chain recombines TRBV29-1 with TRBJ2-7; no reliable D call. Trimming shortened V by 6 bases and J by 5 bases, and 11 bases separated the two germline ends. This CDR3 has 11 amino acids. The V gene's germline CDR1 is SQVTM and CDR2 ANQGSEA.

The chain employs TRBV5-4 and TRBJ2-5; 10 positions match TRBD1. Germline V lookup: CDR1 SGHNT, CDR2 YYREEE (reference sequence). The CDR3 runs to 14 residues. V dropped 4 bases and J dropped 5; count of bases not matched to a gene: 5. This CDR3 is CASSRTGGTETQYF. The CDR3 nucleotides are TGTGCCAGCAGCCGGACAGGGGGTACGGAGACCCAGTACTTC.